This entry features one TCR beta chain sequence. Its target is unknown. Unmatched junction bases numbered 6, after V lost 3 bases and J lost 7 bases. The CDR3 is 14 residues long. The germline V gene has CDR1 WSHSY and CDR2 SAAADI. This record comes from a study of T cell responses to AZD1222 COVID-19 vaccine. Overall study findings and caveats: It should be noted that donors were predominantly white British and more often female, and clonal diversity was possibly underestimated. There were vaccine-associated CD4 TCRs across spike, dominant at 160-218 and 743-854.

Sequencing was performed with immunoSEQ multiplex PCR; in TCRdb, only in-frame clones are kept and a portion is missing. The table records 150,000 to 200,000 clones, about 90% of them present only once. The TCR sequence derives from an adult in good health. The input for sequencing was peripheral blood, taken on day 0 of MenACWY control vaccination. This chain uses TRBV10-2 with TRBJ1-1; 9 positions match TRBD1. In DNA, the CDR3 is TGCGCCAGCAGTGACCGGGACAGGGTTTATGAAGCTTTCTTT. This codes for CASSDRDRVYEAFF.